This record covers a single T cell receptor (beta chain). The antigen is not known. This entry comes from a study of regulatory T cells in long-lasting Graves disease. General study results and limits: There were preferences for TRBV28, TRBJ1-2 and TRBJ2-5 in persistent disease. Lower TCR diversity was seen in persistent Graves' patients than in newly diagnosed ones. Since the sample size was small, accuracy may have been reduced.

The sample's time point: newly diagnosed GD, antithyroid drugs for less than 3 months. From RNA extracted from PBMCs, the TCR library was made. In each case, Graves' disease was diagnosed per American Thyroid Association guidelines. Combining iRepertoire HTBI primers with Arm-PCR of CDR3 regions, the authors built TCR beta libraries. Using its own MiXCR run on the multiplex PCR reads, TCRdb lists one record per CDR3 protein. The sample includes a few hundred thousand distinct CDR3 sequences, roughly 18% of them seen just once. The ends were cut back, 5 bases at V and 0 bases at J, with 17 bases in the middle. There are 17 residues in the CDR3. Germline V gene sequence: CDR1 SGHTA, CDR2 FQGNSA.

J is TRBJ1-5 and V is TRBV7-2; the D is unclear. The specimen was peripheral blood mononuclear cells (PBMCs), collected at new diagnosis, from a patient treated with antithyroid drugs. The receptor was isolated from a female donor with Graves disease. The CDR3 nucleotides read TGTGCCAGCAGCGGAATCATGGACTTTGCTAGCAATCAGCCCCAGCATTTT. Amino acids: CASSGIMDFASNQPQHF.